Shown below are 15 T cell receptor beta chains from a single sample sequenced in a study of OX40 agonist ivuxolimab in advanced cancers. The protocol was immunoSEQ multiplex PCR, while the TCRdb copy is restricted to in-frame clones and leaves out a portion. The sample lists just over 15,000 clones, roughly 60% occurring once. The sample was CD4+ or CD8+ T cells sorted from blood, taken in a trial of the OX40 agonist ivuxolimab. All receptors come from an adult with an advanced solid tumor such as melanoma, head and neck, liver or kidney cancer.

This CDR3 reads CASSQLIGGADTQYF. For the CDR3, the DNA is TGCGCCAGCAGTCAATTGATCGGTGGGGCAGATACGCAGTATTTT. The rearrangement joins TRBV4-1 to TRBJ2-3; D unclear. V dropped 6 bases and J dropped 4 bases, with 17 bases sitting between them. The V gene's germline CDR1 is MGHRA and CDR2 YSYEKL. CDR3 length equals 15 residues.

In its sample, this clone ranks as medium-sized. The CDR3 spells CASSPLQGARRTEAFF. DNA of the CDR3: TGTGCCAGCAGCCCATTACAGGGGGCGAGGAGGACTGAAGCTTTCTTT. The chain carries TRBV14 and TRBJ1-1; 9 nucleotides align to TRBD1. Germline CDR1 reads SGHDN; CDR2 reads FVKESK. V lost 4 bases, J lost 5 bases, and 11 bases stayed unmatched. The CDR3 spans 16 residues.

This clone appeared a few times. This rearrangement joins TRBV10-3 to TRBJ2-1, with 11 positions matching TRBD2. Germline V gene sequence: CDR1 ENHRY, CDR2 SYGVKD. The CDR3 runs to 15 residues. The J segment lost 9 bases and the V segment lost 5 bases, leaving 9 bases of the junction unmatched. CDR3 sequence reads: CAISPGLAVDGEQFF. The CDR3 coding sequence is TGTGCCATCAGTCCGGGACTAGCGGTGGACGGTGAGCAGTTCTTC.

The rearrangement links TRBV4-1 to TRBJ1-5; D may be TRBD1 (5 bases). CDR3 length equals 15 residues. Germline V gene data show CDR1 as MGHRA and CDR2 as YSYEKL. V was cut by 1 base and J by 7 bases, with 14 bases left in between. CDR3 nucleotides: TGCGCCAGCAGCCAAGCGACGGGGCAGAGCCAGCCCCAGCATTTT. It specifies CASSQATGQSQPQHF.

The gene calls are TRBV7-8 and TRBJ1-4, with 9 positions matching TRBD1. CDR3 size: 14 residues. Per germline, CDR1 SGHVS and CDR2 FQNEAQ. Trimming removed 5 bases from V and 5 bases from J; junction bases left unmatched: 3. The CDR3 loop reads CASSPGQGNEKLFF. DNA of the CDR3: TGTGCCAGCAGCCCGGGACAGGGCAATGAAAAACTGTTTTTT.

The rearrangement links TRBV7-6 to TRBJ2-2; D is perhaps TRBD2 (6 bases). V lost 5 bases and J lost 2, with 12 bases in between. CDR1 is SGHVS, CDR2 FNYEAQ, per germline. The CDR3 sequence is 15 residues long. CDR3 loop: CASSPKGTNTGELFF. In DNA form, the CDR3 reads TGTGCCAGCAGCCCCAAGGGGACTAACACCGGGGAGCTGTTTTTT.

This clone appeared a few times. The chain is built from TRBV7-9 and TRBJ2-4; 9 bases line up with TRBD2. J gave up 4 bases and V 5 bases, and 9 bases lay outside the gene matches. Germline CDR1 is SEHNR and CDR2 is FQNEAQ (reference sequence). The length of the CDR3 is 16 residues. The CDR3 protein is CASSTLAGEAKNIQYF. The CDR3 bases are TGTGCCAGCAGCACCTTAGCGGGGGAGGCTAAAAACATTCAGTACTTC.

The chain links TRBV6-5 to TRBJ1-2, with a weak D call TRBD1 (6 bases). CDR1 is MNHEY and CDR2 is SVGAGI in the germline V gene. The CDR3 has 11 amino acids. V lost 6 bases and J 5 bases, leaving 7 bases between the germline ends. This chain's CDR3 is CASRQGYGYTF. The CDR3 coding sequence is TGTGCCAGCAGACAGGGATATGGCTACACCTTC.

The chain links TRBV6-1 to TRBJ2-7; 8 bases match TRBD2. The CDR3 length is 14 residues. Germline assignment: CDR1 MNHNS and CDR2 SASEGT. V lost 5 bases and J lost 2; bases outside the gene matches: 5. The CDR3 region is CASSLSGGTYEQYF. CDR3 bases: TGTGCCAGCAGTCTCTCGGGGGGGACCTACGAGCAGTACTTC.

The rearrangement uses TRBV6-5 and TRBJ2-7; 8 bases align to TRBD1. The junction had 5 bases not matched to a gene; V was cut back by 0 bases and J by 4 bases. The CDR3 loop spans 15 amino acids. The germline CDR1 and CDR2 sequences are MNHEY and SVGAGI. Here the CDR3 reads CASSYSGQGAYEQYF. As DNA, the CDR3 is TGTGCCAGCAGTTACTCGGGCCAGGGGGCGTACGAGCAGTACTTC.

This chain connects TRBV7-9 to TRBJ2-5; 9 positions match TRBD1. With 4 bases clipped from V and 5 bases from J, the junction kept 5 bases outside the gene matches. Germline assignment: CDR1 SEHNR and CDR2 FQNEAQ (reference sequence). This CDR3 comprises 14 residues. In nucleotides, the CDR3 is TGTGCCAGCAGCTCTACAGGGGGCCTGGAGACCCAGTACTTC. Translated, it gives CASSSTGGLETQYF.

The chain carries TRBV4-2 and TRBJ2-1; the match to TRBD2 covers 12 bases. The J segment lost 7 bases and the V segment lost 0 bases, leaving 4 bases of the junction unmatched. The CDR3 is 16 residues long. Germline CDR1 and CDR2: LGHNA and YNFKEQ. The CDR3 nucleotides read TGTGCCAGCAGCCAAGATCTAGCGGGGGGGCTAAATGAGCAGTTCTTC. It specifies CASSQDLAGGLNEQFF.

CDR3 nucleotide sequence: TGTGCCAGCAGTGAAGCGGGGTCGCTCTCCTACGAGCAGTACTTC. Its translation is CASSEAGSLSYEQYF. The gene calls are TRBV2 and TRBJ2-7, with D unclear. V was cut by 0 bases and J by 0 bases, with 9 bases left in between. The CDR3 spans 15 residues. Germline V gives CDR1 SNHLY, CDR2 FYNNEI.

The CDR3 bases are TGTGCCAGCAGCGTAGCTAGCACAGATACGCAGTATTTT. Its translation is CASSVASTDTQYF. The chain couples TRBV9 to TRBJ2-3; the D is unclear. Germline CDR1 SGDLS, CDR2 YYNGEE. The CDR3 has 13 amino acids. With 0 bases removed from V and 0 bases from J, the gap between germline ends came to 2 bases.

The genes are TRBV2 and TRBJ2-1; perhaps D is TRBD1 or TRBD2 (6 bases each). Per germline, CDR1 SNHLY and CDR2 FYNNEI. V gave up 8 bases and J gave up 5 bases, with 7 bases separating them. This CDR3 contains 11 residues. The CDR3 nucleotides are TGTGCCAGCGGGGGGCACAATGAGCAGTTCTTC. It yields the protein CASGGHNEQFF.